At least ten counts were recorded for the clone carrying this T cell receptor (beta chain). Its antigen is as yet unknown. TCRdb passed the reads through MiXCR, listing each CDR3 protein once. The data contain about 250,000 distinct CDR3 sequences, 15% to 20% of them singletons. This sample was included in a study of T cell repertoires in cytomegalovirus infection. Study information: Matching HLA type and CMV infection were both indicated by public TCR beta signatures.

Germline lookup yields CDR1 SGHTA and CDR2 FQGNSA. V dropped 6 bases and J dropped 4; count of bases not matched to a gene: 4. The CDR3 spans 16 residues. Regarding the study as a whole: Carriage of CMV together with the relevant HLA was identifiable through cumulative public TCR beta family frequency. Clonotype analysis showed dominance of the ex vivo response by HLA-C-restricted CMV-specific TCR beta clonotypes.

This TCR derives from a human donor in good health (CMV status not recorded). Some clones in this sample may be carry-over from other donors' samples. The genes are TRBV7-2 and TRBJ2-2; 14 bases are a match to TRBD2. Sequenced material: CD8+ T cells from PBMCs. CDR3: CASSSTSGGVTGELFF. CDR3 DNA sequence: TGTGCCAGCAGTTCGACTAGCGGGGGGGTCACCGGGGAGCTGTTTTTT.